This T cell receptor beta chain was recorded in a study of T cell responses to AZD1222 COVID-19 vaccine. The CDR3 is made up of 14 amino acids. V lost 4 bases to trimming and J lost 2 bases, with 11 bases between them. Germline V lookup: CDR1 SGHDN, CDR2 FVKESK. The data were produced by immunoSEQ multiplex PCR, yet TCRdb's version contains in-frame clones alone and is incomplete. Counted here are 140,000 to 150,000 clones, around 93% occurring once; the ten biggest clones make up under 2%. The J gene is TRBJ1-1, the V gene TRBV14; a possible D gene is TRBD1 (5 bases). This receptor was identified in an adult in good health. This material consisted of peripheral blood, taken on day 0 of AZD1222 vaccination. In DNA form, the CDR3 reads TGTGCCAGCAGCCGGGGCCAGCTAAACACTGAAGCTTTCTTT. It codes for CASSRGQLNTEAFF.